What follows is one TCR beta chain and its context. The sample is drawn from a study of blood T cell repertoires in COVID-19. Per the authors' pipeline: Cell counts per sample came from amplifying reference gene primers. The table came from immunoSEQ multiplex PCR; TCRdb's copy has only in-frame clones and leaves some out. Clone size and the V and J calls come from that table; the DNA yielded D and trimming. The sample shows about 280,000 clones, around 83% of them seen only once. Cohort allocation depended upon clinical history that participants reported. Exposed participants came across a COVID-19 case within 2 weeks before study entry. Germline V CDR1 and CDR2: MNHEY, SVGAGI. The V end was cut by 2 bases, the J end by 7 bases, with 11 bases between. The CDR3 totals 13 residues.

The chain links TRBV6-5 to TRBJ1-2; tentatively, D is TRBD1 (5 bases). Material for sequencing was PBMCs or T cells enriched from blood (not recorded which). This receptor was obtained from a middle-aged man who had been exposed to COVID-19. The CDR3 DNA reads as TGTGCCAGCAGTTACATCGGGGGTAGTGGCTACACCTTC. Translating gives CASSYIGGSGYTF.